These T cell receptor beta chains were read from a single sample in a study of cytomegalovirus exposure and HLA in healthy donors. Clones were sequenced by immunoSEQ multiplex PCR, and TCRdb holds only the in-frame ones, with some missing. The profile shows 80,000 to 100,000 clones, roughly 85% of them singletons. Sequences were obtained from PBMCs. The receptors originated from a woman under 40 in good health and CMV-seronegative. The CDR3 runs from the conserved cysteine through the conserved F or W. Fields, in order: V gene, J gene, clone size, D gene, CDR3 DNA, CDR3 protein. The D gene is left open where the match is weak. Clone size is not always given. Where it is, it says once, few, many or a class for expanded clones.

>TRBV7-8|TRBJ2-4|.|.
TGTGCCAGCAGCTTAGCGCTAAGACAGACCAAAAACATTCAGTACTTC
CASSLALRQTKNIQYF
>TRBV7-9|TRBJ2-2|.|TRBD2
TGTGCCAGCACGAATTTTGCGGGAGGTCCCACCGGGGAGCTGTTTTTT
CASTNFAGGPTGELFF
>TRBV6-5|TRBJ2-1|.|.
TGTGCCAGCAGTTACTCGGTGAGATATCATTACAATGAGCAGTTCTTC
CASSYSVRYHYNEQFF
>TRBV11-3|TRBJ1-1|.|.
TGTGCCAGCAGCTTGAAGGGCGCAGGGTTTACCCTGAAACTTGAAGCTTTCTTT
CASSLKGAGFTLKLEAFF
>TRBV11-1|TRBJ2-7|once|TRBD2
TGTGCCAGCAGCTTGGGCAGGGAGGGCGAGCAGTACTTC
CASSLGREGEQYF
>TRBV28|TRBJ2-2|.|TRBD2
TGTGCCAGCTGGACTAGCGGGAGAATGGGCGGGGAGCTGTTTTTT
CASWTSGRMGGELFF
>TRBV7-2|TRBJ2-1|once|.
TGTGCCAGCAGCTTGAACGCCACGGGCTCCTACAATGAGCAGTTCTTC
CASSLNATGSYNEQFF
>TRBV11-2|TRBJ2-7|.|.
TGTGCCAGCAGCTTTACTTATGAGCAGTACTTC
CASSFTYEQYF
>TRBV5-6|TRBJ1-1|.|.
TGTGCCAGCAGCTTTGGGACATTGGTCCCTGAAGCTTTCTTT
CASSFGTLVPEAFF
>TRBV6-5|TRBJ1-4|.|.
TGTGCCAGCGGTCGGGGTGGGTTACTGTTTTTT
CASGRGGLLFF
>TRBV7-2|TRBJ2-5|.|.
TGTGCCAGCAGCCGCGGGGCGCAAGAGACCCAGTACTTC
CASSRGAQETQYF
>TRBV5-1|TRBJ1-1|.|TRBD1
TGCGCCAGCAGCCACGAAAGGGACAGGAGGGGGAACACTGAAGCTTTCTTT
CASSHERDRRGNTEAFF
>TRBV5-1|TRBJ2-7|.|.
TGCGCCAGCAGAGGAGGGGACGAGCAGTACTTC
CASRGGDEQYF
>TRBV11-3|TRBJ2-3|.|.
TGTGCCAGCAGCTTCCAGGGCACAGATACGCAGTATTTT
CASSFQGTDTQYF
>TRBV27|TRBJ2-7|few|.
TGTGCCAGCAGTTCCCGCCCAGGGTTCCCCTACGAGCAGTACTTC
CASSSRPGFPYEQYF
>TRBV2|TRBJ1-4|.|.
TGTGCCAGCAATCGGGTAGCTAATGAAAAACTGTTTTTT
CASNRVANEKLFF
>TRBV7-6|TRBJ2-7|.|TRBD2
TGTGCCAGCAGCGGCTCTAGCGGGGCCACCTACGAGCAGTACTTC
CASSGSSGATYEQYF
>TRBV7-2|TRBJ2-3|.|.
TGTGCCAGCAGCTTATCCCCGGTCTATACGCAGTATTTT
CASSLSPVYTQYF